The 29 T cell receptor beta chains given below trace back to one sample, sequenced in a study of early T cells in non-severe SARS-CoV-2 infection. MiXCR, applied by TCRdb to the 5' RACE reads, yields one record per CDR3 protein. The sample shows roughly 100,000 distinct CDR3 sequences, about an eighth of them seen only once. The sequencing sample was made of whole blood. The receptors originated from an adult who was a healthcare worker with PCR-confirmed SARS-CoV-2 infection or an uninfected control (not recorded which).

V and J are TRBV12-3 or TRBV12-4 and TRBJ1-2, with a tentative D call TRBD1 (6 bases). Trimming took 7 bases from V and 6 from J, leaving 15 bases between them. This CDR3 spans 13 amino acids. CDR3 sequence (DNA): TGTGCCAGCACCAGGGACATCGGGGATGGCTACACCTTC. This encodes CASTRDIGDGYTF.

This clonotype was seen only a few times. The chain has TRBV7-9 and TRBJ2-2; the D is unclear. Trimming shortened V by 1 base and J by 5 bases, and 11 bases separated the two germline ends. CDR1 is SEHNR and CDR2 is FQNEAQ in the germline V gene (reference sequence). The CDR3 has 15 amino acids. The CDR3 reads CASSLEVTPTGELFF. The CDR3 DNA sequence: TGTGCCAGCAGCTTAGAGGTGACACCGACCGGGGAGCTGTTTTTT.

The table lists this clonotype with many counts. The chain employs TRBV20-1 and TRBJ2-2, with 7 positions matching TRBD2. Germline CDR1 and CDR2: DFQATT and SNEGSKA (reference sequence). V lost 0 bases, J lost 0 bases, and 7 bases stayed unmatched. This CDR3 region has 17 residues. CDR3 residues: CSARELGSGTNTGELFF. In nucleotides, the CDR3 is TGCAGTGCTAGAGAACTGGGGAGCGGGACGAACACCGGGGAGCTGTTTTTT.

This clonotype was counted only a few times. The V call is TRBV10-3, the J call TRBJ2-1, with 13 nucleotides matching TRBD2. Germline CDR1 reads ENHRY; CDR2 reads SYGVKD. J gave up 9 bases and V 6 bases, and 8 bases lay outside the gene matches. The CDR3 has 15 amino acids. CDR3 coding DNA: TGTGCCATCAGCGAACTAGCGGGAGGGCTCGGTGAGCAGTTCTTC. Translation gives CAISELAGGLGEQFF.

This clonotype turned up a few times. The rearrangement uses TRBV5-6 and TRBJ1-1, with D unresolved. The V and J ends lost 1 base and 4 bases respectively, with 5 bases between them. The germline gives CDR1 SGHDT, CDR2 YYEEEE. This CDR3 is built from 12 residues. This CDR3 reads CASSLSSTEAFF. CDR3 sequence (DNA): TGTGCCAGCAGCTTGAGCAGCACTGAAGCTTTCTTT.

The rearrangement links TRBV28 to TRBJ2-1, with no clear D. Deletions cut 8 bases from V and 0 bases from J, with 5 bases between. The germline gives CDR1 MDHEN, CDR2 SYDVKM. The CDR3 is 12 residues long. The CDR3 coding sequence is TGTGCCAGCTTGAGCTCCTACAATGAGCAGTTCTTC. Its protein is CASLSSYNEQFF.

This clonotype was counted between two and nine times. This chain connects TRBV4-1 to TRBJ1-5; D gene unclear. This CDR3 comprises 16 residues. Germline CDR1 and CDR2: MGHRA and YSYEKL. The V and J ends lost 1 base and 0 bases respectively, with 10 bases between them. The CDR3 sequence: CASSQVRSYSNQPQHF. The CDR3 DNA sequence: TGCGCCAGCAGCCAAGTTAGGAGTTATAGCAATCAGCCCCAGCATTTT.

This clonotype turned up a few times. CDR3 sequence reads: CAWIWARETEAFF. CDR3 sequence (DNA): TGTGCCTGGATTTGGGCCAGGGAAACTGAAGCTTTCTTT. The gene calls are TRBV30 and TRBJ1-1; D possibly corresponds to TRBD1 (5 bases). The V gene's germline CDR1 is GTSNPN and CDR2 SVGIG (reference sequence). The CDR3 consists of 13 residues. V was clipped by 4 bases and J by 5 bases, with 14 bases between them.

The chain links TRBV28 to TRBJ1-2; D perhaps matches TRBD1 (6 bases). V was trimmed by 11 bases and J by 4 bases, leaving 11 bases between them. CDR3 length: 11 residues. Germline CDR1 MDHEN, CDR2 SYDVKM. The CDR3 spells CAVQGGYGYTF. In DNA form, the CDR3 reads TGTGCCGTACAGGGCGGCTATGGCTACACCTTC.

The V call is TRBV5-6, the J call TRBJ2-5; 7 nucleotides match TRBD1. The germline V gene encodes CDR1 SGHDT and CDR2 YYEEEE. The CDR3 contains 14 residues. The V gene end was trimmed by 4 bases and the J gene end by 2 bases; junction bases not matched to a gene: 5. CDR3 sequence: CASSRGQRQETQYF. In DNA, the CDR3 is TGTGCCAGCAGCCGGGGACAGAGACAAGAGACCCAGTACTTC.

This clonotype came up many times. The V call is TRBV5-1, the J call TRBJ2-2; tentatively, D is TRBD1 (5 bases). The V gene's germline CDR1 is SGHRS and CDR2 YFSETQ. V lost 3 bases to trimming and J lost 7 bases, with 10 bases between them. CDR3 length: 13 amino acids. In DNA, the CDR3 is TGCGCCAGCAGCTGGGGCGCTTACGGGGAGCTGTTTTTT. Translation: CASSWGAYGELFF. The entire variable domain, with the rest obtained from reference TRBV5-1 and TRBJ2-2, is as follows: KAGVTQTPRYLIKTRGQQVTLSCSPISGHRSVSWYQQTPGQGLQFLFEYFSETQRNKGNFPGRFSGRQFSNSRSEMNVSTLELGDSALYLCASSWGAYGELFFGEGSRLTVL.

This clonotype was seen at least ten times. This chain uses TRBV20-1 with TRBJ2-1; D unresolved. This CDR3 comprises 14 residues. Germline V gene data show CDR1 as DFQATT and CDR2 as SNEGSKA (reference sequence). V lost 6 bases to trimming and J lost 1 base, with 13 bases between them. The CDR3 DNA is TGCAGTGCCCCGTTTCTAGGTTCCTACAATGAGCAGTTCTTC. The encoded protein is CSAPFLGSYNEQFF.

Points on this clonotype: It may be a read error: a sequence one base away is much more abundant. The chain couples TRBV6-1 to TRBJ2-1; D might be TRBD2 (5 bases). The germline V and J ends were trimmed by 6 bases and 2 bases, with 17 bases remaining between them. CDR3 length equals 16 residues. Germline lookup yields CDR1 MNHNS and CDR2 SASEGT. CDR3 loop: CASRDSGSVPYNEQFF. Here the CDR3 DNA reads TGTGCCAGCAGGGACTCTGGTTCTGTCCCCTACAATGAGCAGTTCTTC.

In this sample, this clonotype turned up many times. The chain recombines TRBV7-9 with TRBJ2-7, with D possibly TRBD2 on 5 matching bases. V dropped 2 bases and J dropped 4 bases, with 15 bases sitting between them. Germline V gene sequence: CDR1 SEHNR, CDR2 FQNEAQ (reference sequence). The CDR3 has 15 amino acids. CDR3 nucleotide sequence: TGTGCCAGCAGCTTATTAGGCAGAACGGGGTACGAGCAGTACTTC. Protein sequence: CASSLLGRTGYEQYF.

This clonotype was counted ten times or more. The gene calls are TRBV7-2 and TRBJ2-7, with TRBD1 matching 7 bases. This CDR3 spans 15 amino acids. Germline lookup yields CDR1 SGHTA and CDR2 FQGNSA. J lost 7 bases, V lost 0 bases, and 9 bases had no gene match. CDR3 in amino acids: CASSLAPGQREEQYF. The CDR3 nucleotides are TGTGCCAGCAGCTTAGCGCCGGGACAGCGAGAAGAGCAGTACTTC.

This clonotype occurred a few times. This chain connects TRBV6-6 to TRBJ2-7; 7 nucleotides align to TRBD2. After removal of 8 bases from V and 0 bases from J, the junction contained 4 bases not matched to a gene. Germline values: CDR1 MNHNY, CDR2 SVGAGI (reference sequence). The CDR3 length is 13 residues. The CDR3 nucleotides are TGTGCCAGCGGAGCGGGATCCTCCTACGAGCAGTACTTC. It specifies CASGAGSSYEQYF.

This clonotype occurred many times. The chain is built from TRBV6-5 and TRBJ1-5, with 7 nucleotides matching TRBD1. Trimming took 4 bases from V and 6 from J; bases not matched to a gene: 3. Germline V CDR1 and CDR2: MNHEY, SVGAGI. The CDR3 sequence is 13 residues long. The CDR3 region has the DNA TGTGCCAGCAGTTCTAGGGGGCGTCAGCCCCAGCATTTT. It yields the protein CASSSRGRQPQHF.

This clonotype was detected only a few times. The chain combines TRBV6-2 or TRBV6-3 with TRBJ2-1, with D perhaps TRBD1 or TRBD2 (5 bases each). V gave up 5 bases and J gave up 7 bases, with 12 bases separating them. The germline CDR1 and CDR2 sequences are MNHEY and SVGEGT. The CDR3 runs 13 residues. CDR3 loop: CASSGGGRNEQFF. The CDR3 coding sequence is TGTGCCAGCAGTGGGGGTGGAAGGAATGAGCAGTTCTTC.

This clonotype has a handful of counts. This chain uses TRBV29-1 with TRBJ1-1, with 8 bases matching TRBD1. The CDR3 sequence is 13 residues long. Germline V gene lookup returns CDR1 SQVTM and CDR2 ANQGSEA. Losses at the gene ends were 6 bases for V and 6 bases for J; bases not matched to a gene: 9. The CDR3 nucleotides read TGCAGCGTGCTAACAGGGGGTGCCGCTGAAGCTTTCTTT. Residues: CSVLTGGAAEAFF. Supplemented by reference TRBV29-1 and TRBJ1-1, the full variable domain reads SAVISQKPSRDICQRGTSLTIQCQVDSQVTMMFWYRQQPGQSLTLIATANQGSEATYESGFVIDKFPISRPNLTFSTLTVSNMSPEDSSIYLCSVLTGGAAEAFFGQGTRLTVV.

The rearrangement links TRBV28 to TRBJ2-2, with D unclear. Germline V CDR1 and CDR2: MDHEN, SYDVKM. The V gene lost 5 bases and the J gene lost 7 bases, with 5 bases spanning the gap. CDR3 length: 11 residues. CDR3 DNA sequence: TGTGCCAGCAGTGCACTCGGGGAGCTGTTTTTT. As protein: CASSALGELFF.

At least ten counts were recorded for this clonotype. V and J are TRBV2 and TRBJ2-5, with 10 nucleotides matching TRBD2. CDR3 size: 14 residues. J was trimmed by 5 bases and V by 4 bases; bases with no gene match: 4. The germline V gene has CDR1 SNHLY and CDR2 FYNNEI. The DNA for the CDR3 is TGTGCCAGCAGTGCTAGCGGGAGTTTCGAGACCCAGTACTTC. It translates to CASSASGSFETQYF.

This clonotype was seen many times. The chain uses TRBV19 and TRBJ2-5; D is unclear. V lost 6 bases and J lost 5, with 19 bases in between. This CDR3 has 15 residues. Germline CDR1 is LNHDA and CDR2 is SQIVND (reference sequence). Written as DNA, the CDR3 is TGTGCCAGTAGAAATCGGCGCGAGAGTCAGGAGACCCAGTACTTC. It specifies CASRNRRESQETQYF.

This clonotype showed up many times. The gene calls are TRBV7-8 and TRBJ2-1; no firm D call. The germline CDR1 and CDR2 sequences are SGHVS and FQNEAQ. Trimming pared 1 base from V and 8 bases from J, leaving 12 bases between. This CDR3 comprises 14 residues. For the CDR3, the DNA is TGTGCCAGCAGCTTAGTCCCCCTTGGCGATGAGCAGTTCTTC. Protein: CASSLVPLGDEQFF.

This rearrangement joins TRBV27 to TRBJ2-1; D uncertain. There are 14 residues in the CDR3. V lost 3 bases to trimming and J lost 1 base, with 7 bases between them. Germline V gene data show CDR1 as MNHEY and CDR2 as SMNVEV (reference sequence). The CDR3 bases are TGTGCCAGCAGTTTTTCGGGTTCCTACAATGAGCAGTTCTTC. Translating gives CASSFSGSYNEQFF.

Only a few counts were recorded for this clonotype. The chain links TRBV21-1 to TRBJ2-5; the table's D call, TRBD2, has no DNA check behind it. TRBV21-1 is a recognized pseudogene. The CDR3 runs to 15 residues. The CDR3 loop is CASSGGFAGKETQYF. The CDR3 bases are TGTGCCAGCAGCGGGGGGTTCGCGGGAAAAGAGACCCAGTACTTC.

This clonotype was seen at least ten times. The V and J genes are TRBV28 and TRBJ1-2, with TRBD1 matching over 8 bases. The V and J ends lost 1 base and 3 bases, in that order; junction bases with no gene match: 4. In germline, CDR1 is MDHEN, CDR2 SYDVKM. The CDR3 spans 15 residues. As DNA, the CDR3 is TGTGCCAGCAGTTTATCCTCAGGGGGCTACTATGGCTACACCTTC. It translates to CASSLSSGGYYGYTF.

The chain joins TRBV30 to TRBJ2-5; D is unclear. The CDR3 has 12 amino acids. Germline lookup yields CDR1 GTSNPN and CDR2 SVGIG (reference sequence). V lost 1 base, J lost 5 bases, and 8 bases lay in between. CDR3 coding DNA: TGTGCCTGGAGTGGAGGTGCGGAGACCCAGTACTTC. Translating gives CAWSGGAETQYF.

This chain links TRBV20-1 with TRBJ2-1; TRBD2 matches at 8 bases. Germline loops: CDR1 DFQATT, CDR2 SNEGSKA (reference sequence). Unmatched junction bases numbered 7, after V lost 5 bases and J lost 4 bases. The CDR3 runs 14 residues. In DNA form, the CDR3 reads TGCAGTGCTCAAGCGGGAGTGGGGTACAATGAGCAGTTCTTC. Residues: CSAQAGVGYNEQFF.

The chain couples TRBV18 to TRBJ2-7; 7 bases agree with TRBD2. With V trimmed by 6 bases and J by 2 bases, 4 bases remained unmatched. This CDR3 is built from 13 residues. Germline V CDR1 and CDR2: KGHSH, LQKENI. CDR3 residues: CASSPAGAYEQYF. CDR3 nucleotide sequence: TGTGCCAGCTCCCCGGCGGGAGCCTACGAGCAGTACTTC.